This T cell receptor beta chain was sequenced for a study of CD8+CD57+ T cells in acquired aplastic anemia. Across the study: Sorted CD4+ and CD8+ cells gave an average of roughly 3 ug of DNA.

According to the study, genomic DNA was the template for TCR beta VDJ and CDR3 profiling. Each CDR3 protein is one row after TCRdb ran MiXCR on the reads. Among 250,000 to 350,000 distinct CDR3 sequences listed, roughly half were seen once. Notes on this clonotype: Mismatch with germline at one junction end may stem from a read error.

Sequenced sample: sorted CD4+, CD8+, or CD8+CD57+ T cells (not recorded which) from PBMCs. This clonotype was sampled from a human donor with severe aplastic anemia or a healthy control (not recorded which).

The CDR3 spells CASSSGTAYNEQLF. The CDR3 DNA sequence: TGTGCCAGCAGCTCCGGGACAGCCTACAATGAGCAGCTCTTC. The chain has TRBV7-3 and TRBJ2-1, with 7 positions matching TRBD1. This CDR3 is built from 14 residues. Germline CDR1 and CDR2: SGHTA and FQGTGA.